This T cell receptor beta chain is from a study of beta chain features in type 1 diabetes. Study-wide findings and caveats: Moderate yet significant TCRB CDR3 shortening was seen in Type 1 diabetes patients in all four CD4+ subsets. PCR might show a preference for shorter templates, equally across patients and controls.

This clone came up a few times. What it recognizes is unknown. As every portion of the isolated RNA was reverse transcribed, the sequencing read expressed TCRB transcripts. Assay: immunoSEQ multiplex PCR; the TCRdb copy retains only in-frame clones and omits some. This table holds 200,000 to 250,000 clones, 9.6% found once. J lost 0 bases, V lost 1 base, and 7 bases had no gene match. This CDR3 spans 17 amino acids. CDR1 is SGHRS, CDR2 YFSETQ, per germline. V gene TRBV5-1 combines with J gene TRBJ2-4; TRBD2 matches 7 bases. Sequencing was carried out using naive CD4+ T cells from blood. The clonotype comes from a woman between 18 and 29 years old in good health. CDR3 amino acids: CASSLIGTTIAKNIQYF. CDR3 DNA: TGCGCCAGCAGCTTGATTGGGACTACCATAGCCAAAAACATTCAGTACTTC.